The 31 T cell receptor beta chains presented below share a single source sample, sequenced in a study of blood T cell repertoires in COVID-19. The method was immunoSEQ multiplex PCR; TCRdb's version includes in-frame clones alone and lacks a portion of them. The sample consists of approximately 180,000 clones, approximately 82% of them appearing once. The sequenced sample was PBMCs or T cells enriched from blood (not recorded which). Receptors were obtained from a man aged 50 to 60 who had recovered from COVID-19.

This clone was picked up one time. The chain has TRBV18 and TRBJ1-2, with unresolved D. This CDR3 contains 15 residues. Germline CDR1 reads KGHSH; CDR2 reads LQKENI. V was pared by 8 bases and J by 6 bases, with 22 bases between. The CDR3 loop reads CASATLREPGDGYTF. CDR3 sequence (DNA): TGTGCCAGCGCGACGCTTCGGGAACCTGGGGATGGCTACACCTTC.

CDR3 sequence: CASSSLSGTNTGELFF. CDR3 coding DNA: TGCGCCAGCAGCTCTTTAAGCGGGACCAACACCGGGGAGCTGTTTTTT. This chain uses TRBV5-1 with TRBJ2-2; 7 positions agree with TRBD2. Trimming at V came to 3 bases and at J to 2 bases, leaving 7 bases not matched to a gene. The length of the CDR3 is 16 residues. CDR1 and CDR2 (germline): SGHRS, YFSETQ.

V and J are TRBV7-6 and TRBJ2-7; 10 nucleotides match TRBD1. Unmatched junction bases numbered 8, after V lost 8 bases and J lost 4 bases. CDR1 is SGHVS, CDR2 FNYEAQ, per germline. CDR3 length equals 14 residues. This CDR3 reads CASGPGTGVYEQYF. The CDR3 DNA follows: TGTGCCAGCGGACCCGGGACAGGGGTGTACGAGCAGTACTTC.

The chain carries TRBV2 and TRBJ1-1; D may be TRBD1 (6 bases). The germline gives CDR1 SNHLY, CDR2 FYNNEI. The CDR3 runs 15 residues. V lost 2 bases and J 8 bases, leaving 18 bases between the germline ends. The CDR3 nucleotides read TGTGCCAGCAGTGAACAGGGGTTGGGAACACTCGAAGCTTTCTTT. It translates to CASSEQGLGTLEAFF.

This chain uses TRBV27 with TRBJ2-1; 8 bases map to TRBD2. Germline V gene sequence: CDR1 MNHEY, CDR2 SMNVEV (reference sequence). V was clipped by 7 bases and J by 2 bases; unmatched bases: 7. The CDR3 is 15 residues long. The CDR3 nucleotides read TGTGCCAGCACCACGGGGGGGGGTGCCTACAATGAGCAGTTCTTC. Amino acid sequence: CASTTGGGAYNEQFF.

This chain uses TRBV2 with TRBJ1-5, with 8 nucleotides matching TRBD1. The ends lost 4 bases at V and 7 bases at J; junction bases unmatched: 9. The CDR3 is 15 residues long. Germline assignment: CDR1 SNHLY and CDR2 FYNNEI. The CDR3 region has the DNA TGTGCCAGCAGTGCAGGACAGGGTCTGAGGCAGCCCCAGCATTTT. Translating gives CASSAGQGLRQPQHF.

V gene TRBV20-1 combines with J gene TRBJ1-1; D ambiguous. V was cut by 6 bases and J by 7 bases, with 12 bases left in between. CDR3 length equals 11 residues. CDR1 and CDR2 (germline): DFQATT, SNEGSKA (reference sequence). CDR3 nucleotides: TGCAGTGCAGCAGGAAAAAGTGAAGCTTTCTTT. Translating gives CSAAGKSEAFF.

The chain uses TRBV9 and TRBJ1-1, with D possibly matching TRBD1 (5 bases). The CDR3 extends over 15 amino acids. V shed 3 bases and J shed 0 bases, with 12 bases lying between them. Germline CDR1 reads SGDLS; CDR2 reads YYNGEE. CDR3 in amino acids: CASSAQKGLNTEAFF. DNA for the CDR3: TGTGCCAGCAGCGCCCAGAAGGGGCTGAACACTGAAGCTTTCTTT.

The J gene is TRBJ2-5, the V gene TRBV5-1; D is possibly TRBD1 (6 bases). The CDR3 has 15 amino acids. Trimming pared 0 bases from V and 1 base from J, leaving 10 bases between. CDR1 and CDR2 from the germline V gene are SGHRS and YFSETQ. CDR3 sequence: CASSLGQGGQETQYF. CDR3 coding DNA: TGCGCCAGCAGCTTGGGTCAAGGGGGCCAAGAGACCCAGTACTTC.

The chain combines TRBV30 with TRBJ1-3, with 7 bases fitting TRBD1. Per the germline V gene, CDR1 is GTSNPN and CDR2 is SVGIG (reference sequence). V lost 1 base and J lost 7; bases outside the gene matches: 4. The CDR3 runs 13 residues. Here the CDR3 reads CAWSDDRVNTIYF. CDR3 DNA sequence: TGTGCCTGGAGTGATGACAGGGTTAACACCATATATTTT.

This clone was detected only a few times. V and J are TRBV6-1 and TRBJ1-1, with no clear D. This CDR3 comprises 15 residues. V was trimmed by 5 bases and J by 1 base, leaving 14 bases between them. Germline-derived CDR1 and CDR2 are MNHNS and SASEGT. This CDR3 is CASSPTSTRNTEAFF. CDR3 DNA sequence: TGTGCCAGCAGTCCCACGTCCACGAGGAACACTGAAGCTTTCTTT.

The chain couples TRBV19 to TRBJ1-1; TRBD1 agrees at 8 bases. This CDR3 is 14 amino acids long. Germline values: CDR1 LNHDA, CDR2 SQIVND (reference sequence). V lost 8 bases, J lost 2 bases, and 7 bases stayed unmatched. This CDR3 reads CASGRTGINTEAFF. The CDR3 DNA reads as TGTGCCAGTGGGAGGACAGGGATAAACACTGAAGCTTTCTTT.

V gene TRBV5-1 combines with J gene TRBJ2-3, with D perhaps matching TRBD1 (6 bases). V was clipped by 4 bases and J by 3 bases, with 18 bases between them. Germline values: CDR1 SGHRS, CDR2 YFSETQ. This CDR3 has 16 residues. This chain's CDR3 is CASSTTVRGVTDTQYF. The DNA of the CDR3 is TGCGCCAGCAGCACTACCGTCAGGGGCGTAACAGATACGCAGTATTTT.

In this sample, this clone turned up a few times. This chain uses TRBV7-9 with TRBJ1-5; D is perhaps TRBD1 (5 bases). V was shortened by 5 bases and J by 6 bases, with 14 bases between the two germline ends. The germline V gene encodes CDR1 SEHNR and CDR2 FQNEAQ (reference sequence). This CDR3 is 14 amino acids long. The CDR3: CASSPLTGGQPQHF. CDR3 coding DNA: TGTGCCAGCAGCCCTCTTACGGGGGGTCAGCCCCAGCATTTT.

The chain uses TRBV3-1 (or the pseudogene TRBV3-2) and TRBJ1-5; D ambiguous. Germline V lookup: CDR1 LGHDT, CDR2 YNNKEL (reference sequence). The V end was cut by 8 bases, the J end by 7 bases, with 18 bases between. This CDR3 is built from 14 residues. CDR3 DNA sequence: TGTGCCAGCTCGAGTGCGGATGGTTCGCAGCCCCAGCATTTT. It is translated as CASSSADGSQPQHF.

The CDR3 sequence: CASSSTSLEQYF. CDR3 sequence (DNA): TGTGCCAGCAGTTCGACTAGCCTCGAGCAGTACTTC. The genes are TRBV27 and TRBJ2-7; 7 nucleotides line up with TRBD2. J lost 6 bases, V lost 4 bases, and 3 bases had no gene match. Germline lookup yields CDR1 MNHEY and CDR2 SMNVEV (reference sequence). The CDR3 runs to 12 residues.

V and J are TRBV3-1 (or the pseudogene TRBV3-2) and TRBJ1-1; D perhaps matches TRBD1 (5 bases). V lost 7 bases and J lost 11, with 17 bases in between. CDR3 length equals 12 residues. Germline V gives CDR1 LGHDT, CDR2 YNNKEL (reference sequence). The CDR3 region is CASTSPGVLAFF. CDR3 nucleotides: TGTGCCAGCACCTCCCCGGGGGTTCTGGCTTTCTTT.

The DNA for the CDR3 is TGTGCCATCAGTTTCGGGGATAGGGACTATGGCTACACCTTC. It specifies CAISFGDRDYGYTF. J is TRBJ1-2 and V is TRBV10-3; no firm D call. This CDR3 is built from 14 residues. Between the trimmed V and J ends, which lost 5 bases and 3 bases, there was a span of 13 bases. Germline CDR1 is ENHRY and CDR2 is SYGVKD.

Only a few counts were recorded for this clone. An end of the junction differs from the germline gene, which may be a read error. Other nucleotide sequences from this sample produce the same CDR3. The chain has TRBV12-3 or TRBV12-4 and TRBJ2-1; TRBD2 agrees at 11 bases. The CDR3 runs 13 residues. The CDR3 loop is CASSLAGGNEQFF. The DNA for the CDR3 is TGTGCCAGCAGTCTAGCGGGGGGTAATGAGCAGTTCTTC.

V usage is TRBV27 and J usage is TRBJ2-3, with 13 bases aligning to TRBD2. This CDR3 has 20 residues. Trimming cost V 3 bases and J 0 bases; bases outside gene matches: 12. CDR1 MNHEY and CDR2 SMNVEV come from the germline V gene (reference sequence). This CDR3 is CASSFRRSGTSGVSTDTQYF. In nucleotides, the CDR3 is TGTGCCAGCAGTTTCAGGAGGTCCGGGACTAGCGGGGTGAGCACAGATACGCAGTATTTT.

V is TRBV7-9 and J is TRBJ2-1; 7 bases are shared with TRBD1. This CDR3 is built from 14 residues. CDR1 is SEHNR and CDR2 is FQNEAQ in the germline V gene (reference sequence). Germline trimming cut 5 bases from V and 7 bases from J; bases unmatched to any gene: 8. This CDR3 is CASSQRDRGNEQFF. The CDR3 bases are TGTGCCAGCAGCCAACGGGACAGAGGGAATGAGCAGTTCTTC.

The CDR3 is CASSLQGLDSYEQYF. The CDR3 DNA sequence: TGTGCCAGCAGCTTACAGGGACTAGACTCCTACGAGCAGTACTTC. The genes are TRBV11-2 and TRBJ2-7, with 8 positions matching TRBD2. V lost 2 bases, J lost 0 bases, and 3 bases stayed unmatched. The CDR3 is made up of 15 amino acids. The V gene's germline CDR1 is SGHAT and CDR2 FQNNGV.

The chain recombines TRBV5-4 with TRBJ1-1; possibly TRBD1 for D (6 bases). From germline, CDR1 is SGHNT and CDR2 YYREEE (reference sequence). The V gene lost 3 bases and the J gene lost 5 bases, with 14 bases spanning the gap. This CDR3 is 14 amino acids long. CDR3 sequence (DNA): TGTGCCAGCAGCTCCCCCAGGGGTGGGACTGAAGCTTTCTTT. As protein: CASSSPRGGTEAFF. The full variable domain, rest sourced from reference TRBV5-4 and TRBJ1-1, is ETGVTQSPTHLIKTRGQQVTLRCSSQSGHNTVSWYQQALGQGPQFIFQYYREEENGRGNFPPRFSGLQFPNYSSELNVNALELDDSALYLCASSSPRGGTEAFFGQGTRLTVV.

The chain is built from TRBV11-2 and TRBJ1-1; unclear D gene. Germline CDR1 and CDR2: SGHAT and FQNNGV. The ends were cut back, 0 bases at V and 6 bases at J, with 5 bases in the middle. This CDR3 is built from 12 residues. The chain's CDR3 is CASSLEGSEAFF. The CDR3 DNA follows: TGTGCCAGCAGCTTAGAGGGCTCTGAAGCTTTCTTT. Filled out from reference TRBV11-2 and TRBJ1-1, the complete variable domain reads EAGVAQSPRYKIIEKRQSVAFWCNPISGHATLYWYQQILGQGPKLLIQFQNNGVVDDSQLPKDRFSAERLKGVDSTLKIQPAKLEDSAVYLCASSLEGSEAFFGQGTRLTVV.

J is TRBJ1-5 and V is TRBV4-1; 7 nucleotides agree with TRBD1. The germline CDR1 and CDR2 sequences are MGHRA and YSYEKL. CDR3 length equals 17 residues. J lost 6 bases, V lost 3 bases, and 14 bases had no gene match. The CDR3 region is CASSHSRGQGEGQPQHF. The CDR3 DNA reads TGCGCCAGCAGCCACAGCCGCGGGCAGGGGGAAGGTCAGCCCCAGCATTTT.

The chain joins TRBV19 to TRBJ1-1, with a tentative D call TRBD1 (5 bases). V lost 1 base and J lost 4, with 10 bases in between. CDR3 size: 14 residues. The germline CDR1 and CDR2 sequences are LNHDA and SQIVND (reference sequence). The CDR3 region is CASSIVGRVTEAFF. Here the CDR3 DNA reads TGTGCCAGTAGTATAGTAGGCAGGGTCACTGAAGCTTTCTTT.

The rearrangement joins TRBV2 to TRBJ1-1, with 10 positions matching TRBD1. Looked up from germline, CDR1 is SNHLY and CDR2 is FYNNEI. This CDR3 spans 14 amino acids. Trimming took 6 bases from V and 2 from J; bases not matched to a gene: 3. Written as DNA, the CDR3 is TGTGCCAGCAGGCAGACAGGGGGCAACACTGAAGCTTTCTTT. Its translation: CASRQTGGNTEAFF.

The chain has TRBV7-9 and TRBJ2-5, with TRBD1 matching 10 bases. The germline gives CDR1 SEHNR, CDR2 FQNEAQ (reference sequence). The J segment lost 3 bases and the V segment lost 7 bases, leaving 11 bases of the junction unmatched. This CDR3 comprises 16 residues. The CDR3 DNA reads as TGTGCCAGCATCATCCCCCGAGGACAGGGGGAAGAGACCCAGTACTTC. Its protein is CASIIPRGQGEETQYF.

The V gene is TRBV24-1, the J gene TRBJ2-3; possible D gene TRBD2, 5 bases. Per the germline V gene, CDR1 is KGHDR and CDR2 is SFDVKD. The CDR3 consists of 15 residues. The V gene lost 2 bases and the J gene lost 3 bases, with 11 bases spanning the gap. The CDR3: CATSDSETTTDTQYF. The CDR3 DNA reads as TGTGCCACCAGTGATTCCGAGACTACTACAGATACGCAGTATTTT.

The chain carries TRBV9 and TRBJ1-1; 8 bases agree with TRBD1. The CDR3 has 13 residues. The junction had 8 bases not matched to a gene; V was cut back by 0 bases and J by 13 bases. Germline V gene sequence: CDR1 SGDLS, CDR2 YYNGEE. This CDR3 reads CASSVAPDRVDFF. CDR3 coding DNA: TGTGCCAGCAGCGTAGCCCCGGACAGGGTGGATTTCTTT. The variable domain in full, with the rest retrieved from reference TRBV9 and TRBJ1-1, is DSGVTQTPKHLITATGQRVTLRCSPRSGDLSVYWYQQSLDQGLQFLIQYYNGEERAKGNILERFSAQQFPDLHSELNLSSLELGDSALYFCASSVAPDRVDFFGQGTRLTVV.

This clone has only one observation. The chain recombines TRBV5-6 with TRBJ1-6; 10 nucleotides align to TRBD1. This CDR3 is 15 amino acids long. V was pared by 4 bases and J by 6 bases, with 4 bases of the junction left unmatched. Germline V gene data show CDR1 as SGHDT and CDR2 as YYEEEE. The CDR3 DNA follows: TGTGCCAGCAGCCCGACAGGGGGCCTTAATTCACCCCTCCACTTT. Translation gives CASSPTGGLNSPLHF.